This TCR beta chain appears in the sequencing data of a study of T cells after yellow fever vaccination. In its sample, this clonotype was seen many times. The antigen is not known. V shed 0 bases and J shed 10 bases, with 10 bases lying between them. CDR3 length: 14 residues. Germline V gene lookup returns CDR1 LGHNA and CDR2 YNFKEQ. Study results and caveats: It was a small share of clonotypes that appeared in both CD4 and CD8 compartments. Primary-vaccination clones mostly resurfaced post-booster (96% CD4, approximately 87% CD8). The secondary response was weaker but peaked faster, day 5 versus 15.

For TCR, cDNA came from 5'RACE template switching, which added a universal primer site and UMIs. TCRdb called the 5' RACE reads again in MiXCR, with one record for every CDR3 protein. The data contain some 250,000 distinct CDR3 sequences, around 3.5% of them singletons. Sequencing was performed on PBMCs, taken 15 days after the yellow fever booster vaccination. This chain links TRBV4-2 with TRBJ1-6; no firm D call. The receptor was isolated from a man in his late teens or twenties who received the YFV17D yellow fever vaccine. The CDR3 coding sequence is TGTGCCAGCAGCCAAGACAGTGGCTCGTCACCCCTCCACTTT. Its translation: CASSQDSGSSPLHF.